This T cell receptor (beta chain) stems from a study of blood T cell repertoires in COVID-19. Study in general: Sample material is recorded as cDNA or gDNA derived from T cells, B-cell-depleted T cells, or PBMCs.

Unmatched junction bases numbered 7, after V lost 3 bases and J lost 4 bases. This CDR3 has 15 residues. Germline V gives CDR1 LNHNV, CDR2 YYDKDF (reference sequence). How the authors handled the data: Reference gene primer amplification in the assay estimated nucleated cell counts. The data were produced by immunoSEQ multiplex PCR, yet TCRdb's version contains in-frame clones alone and is incomplete. The V and J calls and the clone size are those of that table, but D and trimming were determined from the DNA. The sample holds a few hundred thousand clones; roughly 90% are singletons and the top ten take roughly 4.1%.

The V and J genes are TRBV15 and TRBJ2-3, with 7 nucleotides matching TRBD1. The sequence derives from a woman aged 45-65 years with active or convalescent COVID-19. Sequencing was carried out using peripheral blood. In DNA form, the CDR3 reads TGTGCCACCAGCAGGACAGGGTGGGCGGCAGATACGCAGTATTTT. Protein sequence: CATSRTGWAADTQYF.